This T cell receptor beta chain was recovered during a study of PD-L1 blockade in urothelial cancer. The templates were synthetic TCR analogs, and they were spiked into each PCR. The method was immunoSEQ multiplex PCR; TCRdb's version includes in-frame clones alone and lacks a portion of them. Of some 76,000 clones in the sample, around 90% were seen once. This clone was counted a few times. Trimming took off 1 base at V and 1 base at J, with 12 bases between the two ends. The germline V gene encodes CDR1 SGDLS and CDR2 YYNGEE. The CDR3 has 16 amino acids. This chain connects TRBV9 to TRBJ2-1; possible D gene TRBD2, 6 bases. The sample was PBMCs, taken around atezolizumab (anti-PD-L1) treatment. This receptor was obtained from a man in his sixties with urothelial cancer. For the CDR3, the DNA is TGTGCCAGCAGCGTATCCCCACGGGGGTCCTACAATGAGCAGTTCTTC. It translates to CASSVSPRGSYNEQFF.